Listed below are T cell receptor beta chains from one sample, sequenced in a study of cytomegalovirus exposure and HLA in healthy donors. Measured with immunoSEQ multiplex PCR; TCRdb has only the in-frame clones, and not every one. The sample records about 200,000 clones, roughly 85% being singletons. Sequences were obtained from PBMCs. Receptor source: a woman aged 45-65 years in good health and CMV-seronegative. Each CDR3 is given with its conserved first and last residue. D genes are given only for firm matches. The size field is filled for only some rows; it gives once, few, many or a size class.

cdr3_nt | cdr3_aa | j_call | d_call | v_call | clone_size
TGTGCCAGTAGCAAGGGACAGGTCTATGGCTACACCTTC | CASSKGQVYGYTF | TRBJ1-2 | TRBD1 | TRBV19 | NA
TGTGCCAGCAGTTACTCGCAGGTGCAAGAGACCCAGTACTTC | CASSYSQVQETQYF | TRBJ2-5 | NA | TRBV6-6 | NA
TGTGCCAGCAGTCCGGCCGGTGGAGATGAGCAGTTCTTC | CASSPAGGDEQFF | TRBJ2-1 | NA | TRBV6-1 | NA
TGTGCCAGCAGTGAATCGGGGGTGGGGGGGCAAGAGACCCAGTACTTC | CASSESGVGGQETQYF | TRBJ2-5 | TRBD2 | TRBV2 | NA
TGTGCCAGCAGTCGAGGGGGTAGCAATCAGCCCCAGCATTTT | CASSRGGSNQPQHF | TRBJ1-5 | NA | TRBV28 | NA
TGTGCCAGCAGCCAGGGACAGTCTAATCAGCCCCAGCATTTT | CASSQGQSNQPQHF | TRBJ1-5 | TRBD1 | TRBV7-9 | NA
TGTGCCAGCAGAAGAGAAGGACAGGGGAAAGGCTACACCTTC | CASRREGQGKGYTF | TRBJ1-2 | TRBD1 | TRBV28 | few
TGCGCCAGCAGCTTGACGGGAGGAGAGACCCAGTACTTC | CASSLTGGETQYF | TRBJ2-5 | TRBD2 | TRBV5-1 | NA
TGCAGCGCCGGACAGGCAGATACGCAGTATTTT | CSAGQADTQYF | TRBJ2-3 | TRBD1 | TRBV20-1 | once
TGTGCCACCGAATCTAGTCTACGACAGGGTCCCTACAATGAGCAGTTCTTC | CATESSLRQGPYNEQFF | TRBJ2-1 | TRBD1 | TRBV15 | NA
TGTGCCTGGAAAAAGTCAGGGGGCTCTGGGGCCAACGTCCTGACTTTC | CAWKKSGGSGANVLTF | TRBJ2-6 | TRBD1 | TRBV30 | once
TGTGCCAGCAGTTACCTCACTAGCGGATCCTACGAGCAGTACTTC | CASSYLTSGSYEQYF | TRBJ2-7 | TRBD2 | TRBV11-3 | few
TGTGCCATCAGAGCTTATCGGACAGGGGGGAACACTGAAGCTTTCTTT | CAIRAYRTGGNTEAFF | TRBJ1-1 | TRBD1 | TRBV10-3 | NA
TGTGCCACCGCTAGGGGGGGATGGGCAACAGATACGCAGTATTTT | CATARGGWATDTQYF | TRBJ2-3 | NA | TRBV15 | NA
TGTGCCAGCTCACCACCGCAGGACAGGTTTACAACTAATGAAAAACTGTTTTTT | CASSPPQDRFTTNEKLFF | TRBJ1-4 | TRBD1 | TRBV18 | once
TGTGCCAGCAGGGATAGGACTAGCGGGAGATTCTACAATGAGCAGTTCTTC | CASRDRTSGRFYNEQFF | TRBJ2-1 | TRBD2 | TRBV5-6 | NA
TGTGCCAGTAGCCGACCTGGACAGTCCTACGAGCAGTACTTC | CASSRPGQSYEQYF | TRBJ2-7 | NA | TRBV19 | NA
TGTGCCAGCAGGGCGACCCCGGGCGGGAGGACCGGGGAGCTGTTTTTT | CASRATPGGRTGELFF | TRBJ2-2 | TRBD2 | TRBV28 | NA
TGTGCCAGCAGTAGGGGACAGGGCTCTGAAGCTTTCTTT | CASSRGQGSEAFF | TRBJ1-1 | TRBD1 | TRBV6-1 | NA
TGCGCCAGCAGCTTGGTATCGAACACTGAAGCTTTCTTT | CASSLVSNTEAFF | TRBJ1-1 | NA | TRBV5-1 | NA
TGTGCCAGCAGGGTTTTCCAGGGACAGGGCGGTGATGGCTACACCTTC | CASRVFQGQGGDGYTF | TRBJ1-2 | TRBD1 | TRBV28 | NA
TGTGCCAGTAGTATAGATCTCAGGGGCAATCAGCCCCAGCATTTT | CASSIDLRGNQPQHF | TRBJ1-5 | NA | TRBV19 | once
TGTGCCAGCAGCTTAGGCGGTGGGGGTGGAGGGACTGAAGCTTTCTTT | CASSLGGGGGGTEAFF | TRBJ1-1 | NA | TRBV7-2 | few
TGTGCCAGCAGTCCGGGAGATCTTTACGAGCAGTACTTC | CASSPGDLYEQYF | TRBJ2-7 | NA | TRBV6-5 | NA
TGTGCCAGCAGTTCCAGCCATCATAACGTCGGGAACACCATATATTTT | CASSSSHHNVGNTIYF | TRBJ1-3 | NA | TRBV6-6 | NA
TGCGCCAGCAGCCAAGTTCTAGGGGCACCCACTGAAGCTCTCTTT | CASSQVLGAPTEALF | TRBJ1-1 | NA | TRBV4-3 | NA
TGTGCCAGCAGTTCGGGACTAGCGGTTTACGAGCAGTACTTC | CASSSGLAVYEQYF | TRBJ2-7 | TRBD2 | TRBV14 | NA
TGCGCCAGCAGCCTATTACGACTAGCGTTGAATGAGCAGTTCTTC | CASSLLRLALNEQFF | TRBJ2-1 | TRBD2 | TRBV4-1 | once
TGTGCCTGGAGAGTACCCGGGACTCGGGGTAACTATGGCTACACCTTC | CAWRVPGTRGNYGYTF | TRBJ1-2 | NA | TRBV30 | NA
TGTGCCAGCAGTTACCGTCGCGGGTCAGCCTACAATGAGCAGTTCTTC | CASSYRRGSAYNEQFF | TRBJ2-1 | NA | TRBV6-5 | NA
TGTGCCAGTAGTAAACCCGGGACAGGGGGCGGGGAGACCCAGTACTTC | CASSKPGTGGGETQYF | TRBJ2-5 | TRBD1 | TRBV19 | NA
TGCGCCAGCAGCCCCGGACAGGAGGTGGATATGGAGTATTATTACGAGCAGTACTTC | CASSPGQEVDMEYYYEQYF | TRBJ2-7 | TRBD1 | TRBV5-1 | NA
TGTGCCAGCAGCCAAGCTAGGTCTAGCGGGAGTTTCCGCACAGATACGCAGTATTTT | CASSQARSSGSFRTDTQYF | TRBJ2-3 | TRBD2 | TRBV14 | NA
TGTGCCAGCAGCCGGGGACAGATCACAGATACGCAGTATTTT | CASSRGQITDTQYF | TRBJ2-3 | TRBD1 | TRBV7-2 | NA
TGTGCCAGCAGTTTAGTGGGCAGGGGGCGCGACACTGAAGCTTTCTTT | CASSLVGRGRDTEAFF | TRBJ1-1 | TRBD1 | TRBV28 | few
TGTGCCAGCAGTTTACGAGGGGAGCGGGGCAATGAGCAGTTCTTC | CASSLRGERGNEQFF | TRBJ2-1 | TRBD2 | TRBV27 | NA
TGTGCCAGCAAGGCTAGCGGGAGGGTCTACAATGAGCAGTTCTTC | CASKASGRVYNEQFF | TRBJ2-1 | TRBD2 | TRBV27 | NA
TGCGCCAGCAGCCAAGTTACGGGTCCTGAGCAGTTCTTC | CASSQVTGPEQFF | TRBJ2-1 | NA | TRBV4-1 | NA
TGTGCCTGGAGTGCCGAGCGGACTAGCGGGGTAAGCTCCTACAATGAGCAGTTCTTC | CAWSAERTSGVSSYNEQFF | TRBJ2-1 | TRBD2 | TRBV30 | NA
TGCGCCAGCAGCCTTTCACAGAACGTCCAGTACGAGCAGTACTTC | CASSLSQNVQYEQYF | TRBJ2-7 | NA | TRBV4-1 | NA
TGTGCCAGCATTCTACCGGGACTAGCGGGAGTTACCGGGGAGCTGTTTTTT | CASILPGLAGVTGELFF | TRBJ2-2 | TRBD2 | TRBV7-9 | NA
TGTGCCAGCAGTGAATATACGGCAGGGCGGGGGGGCAACATTCAGTACTTC | CASSEYTAGRGGNIQYF | TRBJ2-4 | TRBD2 | TRBV25-1 | NA
TGCGCCAGCAGCTTCGCGTCCAGCGACTCTGGAAACACCATATATTTT | CASSFASSDSGNTIYF | TRBJ1-3 | NA | TRBV5-1 | once
TGTGCCAGCAGTGAAGGTTGGGGGGCTAGCGGGAAGGAGACCCAGTACTTC | CASSEGWGASGKETQYF | TRBJ2-5 | TRBD2 | TRBV2 | NA
TGTGCCAGCATTGGGAATTCGGGGAAACTGTTTTTT | CASIGNSGKLFF | TRBJ1-4 | NA | TRBV6-6 | few
TGTGCCAGCAGCGTAGATGCGGGACAGGGATCGTGGGACACTGAAGCTTTCTTT | CASSVDAGQGSWDTEAFF | TRBJ1-1 | TRBD1 | TRBV9 | NA
TGTGCCAGCAGTCACACGAACGAGCAGTACTTC | CASSHTNEQYF | TRBJ2-7 | NA | TRBV6-5 | NA
TGTGCCAGCAGAAGACTAGCGGCGAACACCGGGGAGCTGTTTTTT | CASRRLAANTGELFF | TRBJ2-2 | TRBD2 | TRBV27 | NA
TGTGCCAGCACCATGACTAGCGGTTACAATGAGCAGTTCTTC | CASTMTSGYNEQFF | TRBJ2-1 | TRBD2 | TRBV7-2 | NA
TGTGCCAGCAGCCCGAGGTTGGGGACAGGGCTGAACACTGAAGCTTTCTTT | CASSPRLGTGLNTEAFF | TRBJ1-1 | TRBD1 | TRBV7-2 | NA
TGCAGCGGCAGTAATGACAGGCGGTACGAGCAGTACTTC | CSGSNDRRYEQYF | TRBJ2-7 | NA | TRBV29-1 | NA
TGTTCCAGCAGCTTACGCGGGGGGAAGAACACTGAAGCTTTCTTT | CSSSLRGGKNTEAFF | TRBJ1-1 | NA | TRBV7-9 | NA
TGTGCCAGCAGCCTCCGAGCGTATGGCTACACCTTC | CASSLRAYGYTF | TRBJ1-2 | NA | TRBV28 | NA
TGTGCCAGCAGTTTAAGTCAGGCAGGCCCGACCCAGTACTTC | CASSLSQAGPTQYF | TRBJ2-5 | NA | TRBV28 | NA